Only a few counts were recorded for the clone carrying this TCR beta chain. The target antigen is unknown. At the DNA level, this CDR3 is encoded by other sequences in the same sample as well. V lost 4 bases and J 5 bases, leaving 10 bases between the germline ends. Germline CDR1 reads SNHLY; CDR2 reads FYNNEI. The CDR3 is made up of 13 amino acids. Profiled with immunoSEQ multiplex PCR; TCRdb holds only in-frame clones, not every one. Here the sample spans about 1.1 million clones, around 77% being singletons. This sample stems from a study of shared clonotypes between healthy human individuals. General study findings and limits: Clonotypes which were not shared had lower generation probabilities than clonotypes that all four donors shared.

Donors included only healthy HIV-negative adults lacking recent acute infections or vaccinations. All participating donors were Caucasian adults from Nashville, Tennessee. CD4+ cell separation produced CD45RA+ naive and CD45RA-negative memory subsets. The receptor was derived from a man younger than 35 in good health. Some clones in this sample may be carry-over from other donors' samples. Sequenced input: memory CD4+ T cells from PBMCs. Subset meaning: CD45RA-negative fraction. The rearrangement joins TRBV2 to TRBJ2-3, with D possibly matching TRBD1 (6 bases). The CDR3 here is CASSADRQDTQYF. The CDR3 coding sequence is TGTGCCAGCAGTGCGGACAGACAAGATACGCAGTATTTT.